These T cell receptor beta chains were read from a single sample in a study of CD8 T cells in ankylosing spondylitis. TCRdb reanalysed the 5' RACE reads using MiXCR and keeps one entry per CDR3 protein. Of some 290,000 distinct CDR3 sequences detected, around 18% appear once; the ten largest clones hold 7.8%. Sequences were obtained from blood, either unsorted or a sorted T cell fraction (not recorded which). Receptors originate from a male donor with ankylosing spondylitis or in good health (not recorded which). CDR3s leave out the opening cysteine and the closing phenylalanine or tryptophan. For some rows the clone size is stated as once, few or many, or as a class when expanded; others skip it.

TRBJ2-2,TRBV11-1,few,ASSFGTGDLTGELF
TRBJ2-4,TRBV5-6,few,ASGHRGLDKNIQY
TRBJ2-3,TRBV27,once,ASSLGLPSDTQY
TRBJ2-5,TRBV7-3,few,ASSLTRVVQETQY
TRBJ1-4,TRBV7-3,.,ASSFPRQENEKLF
TRBJ1-1,TRBV6-1,.,ASRTPGDTEAF
TRBJ1-5,TRBV18,few,ASSPTPGQNQPQH
TRBJ1-1,TRBV20-1,.,SASRDTEAF
TRBJ1-1,TRBV12-3/TRBV12-4,many,ASSKPGQGNTEAF
TRBJ1-1,TRBV9,many,ASSGSGTANTEAF
TRBJ2-1,TRBV4-1,many,ASSQDRGVGYNEQF
TRBJ2-2,TRBV9,.,ASSVVEGGELF
TRBJ2-1,TRBV9,few,ASSSSPRDEQF
TRBJ2-1,TRBV11-1,.,ASSLTLSTSGTPSSYNEQF
TRBJ2-3,TRBV20-1,.,SASSPSGSSDTQY